Below, 14 T cell receptor beta chains from the same sample are listed, as sequenced in a study of T cells in Graves' hyperthyroidism and ophthalmopathy (dated by TCRdb to about 2019). The library was made by multiplex PCR. Sequencing used an Illumina HiSeq 2000. The TCR beta CDR3 regions were amplified from the RNA transcripts. The TCR CDR3 was subjected to a first round of RT-PCR using the HTBI primer set and the Qiagen OneStep RT-PCR kit. TCRdb cleaned the public reads at Q25 with fastp, built clones with MiXCR and kept in-frame beta chains. CDR3 protein duplicates are merged, each entry listing the most common genes and DNA. The sample table lists approximately 640,000 distinct CDR3 sequences, over 40% of them with a count of one. The leading ten clones occupy 7% to 7.5% of the sample. The sample comprised peripheral blood or thyroid tissue (not recorded which). These TCRs come from an adult man with Graves' disease, either hyperthyroidism or ophthalmopathy (not recorded which).

This chain links TRBV29-1 with TRBJ2-2; D unresolved. V was cut by 2 bases and J by 5 bases, with 15 bases left in between. CDR3 size: 15 residues. CDR1 SQVTM and CDR2 ANQGSEA come from the germline V gene. The CDR3 loop reads CSVELWQETTGELFF. CDR3 bases: TGCAGCGTTGAATTGTGGCAGGAAACAACCGGGGAGCTGTTTTTT.

Comment on this clonotype: This may arise from a read error, as a much more abundant clone is one base away. This chain uses TRBV7-9 with TRBJ1-4; a weak D match, TRBD1 (5 bases). V shed 5 bases and J shed 4 bases, with 8 bases lying between them. The CDR3 has 13 residues. Germline V gives CDR1 SEHNR, CDR2 FQNEAQ (reference sequence). The CDR3 nucleotides read TGTGCCAGCAGCCCGGACATTAATGAAAAACTGTTTTTT. It codes for CASSPDINEKLFF.

The chain uses TRBV9 and TRBJ2-2; TRBD1 agrees at 7 bases. V was clipped by 3 bases and J by 1 base; unmatched bases: 3. CDR3 length equals 15 residues. Germline assignment: CDR1 SGDLS and CDR2 YYNGEE. The CDR3 DNA follows: TGTGCCAGCAGCGGACGGACAGGGAACACCGGGGAGCTGTTTTTT. Its translation is CASSGRTGNTGELFF. The whole variable domain, remainder taken from reference TRBV9 and TRBJ2-2, is DSGVTQTPKHLITATGQRVTLRCSPRSGDLSVYWYQQSLDQGLQFLIQYYNGEERAKGNILERFSAQQFPDLHSELNLSSLELGDSALYFCASSGRTGNTGELFFGEGSRLTVL.

A few counts support this clonotype. The V call is TRBV19, the J call TRBJ1-5; 7 nucleotides agree with TRBD1. Germline V gene data show CDR1 as LNHDA and CDR2 as SQIVND (reference sequence). Trimming removed 6 bases from V and 7 bases from J; junction bases left unmatched: 6. This CDR3 has 13 amino acids. The CDR3 spells CASRNDRDQPQHF. The CDR3 coding sequence is TGTGCCAGTAGAAATGACAGGGACCAGCCCCAGCATTTT.

This clonotype was recorded at least ten times. J is TRBJ1-6 and V is TRBV19; TRBD1 might be the D (6 bases). Trimming shortened V by 9 bases and J by 8 bases, and 17 bases separated the two germline ends. CDR3 length equals 14 residues. Germline V CDR1 and CDR2: LNHDA, SQIVND (reference sequence). CDR3 protein: CASADRSTDSPLHF. The CDR3 nucleotides read TGTGCCAGCGCCGACAGGTCAACCGATTCACCCCTCCACTTT.

The V and J genes are TRBV4-1 and TRBJ1-2, with 8 positions matching TRBD1. The CDR3 is made up of 15 amino acids. Unmatched junction bases numbered 11, after V lost 3 bases and J lost 8 bases. In germline, CDR1 is MGHRA, CDR2 YSYEKL. DNA for the CDR3: TGCGCCAGCAGCCAGAAGGCTAGGACAGGGTGGGGCTACACCTTC. This translates into CASSQKARTGWGYTF.

The chain combines TRBV29-1 with TRBJ1-1; 9 bases map to TRBD1. Germline loops: CDR1 SQVTM, CDR2 ANQGSEA. The CDR3 has 13 amino acids. J was trimmed by 8 bases and V by 5 bases; bases with no gene match: 9. CDR3 DNA sequence: TGCAGCGTTTTCCGGGACAGGGCCCGCGAAGCTTTCTTT. It yields the protein CSVFRDRAREAFF. The full variable domain, rest sourced from reference TRBV29-1 and TRBJ1-1, is SAVISQKPSRDICQRGTSLTIQCQVDSQVTMMFWYRQQPGQSLTLIATANQGSEATYESGFVIDKFPISRPNLTFSTLTVSNMSPEDSSIYLCSVFRDRAREAFFGQGTRLTVV.

This clonotype was detected only once. The CDR3 DNA reads as TGTGCCAGCAGTGATAGGGATCAAGAGACCCAGTACTTC. It specifies CASSDRDQETQYF. The rearrangement uses TRBV25-1 and TRBJ2-5; D not resolved. V lost 3 bases and J lost 2, with 7 bases in between. CDR3 size: 13 residues. CDR1 and CDR2 (germline): MGHDK, SYGVNS.

This clonotype was detected only a few times. One junction end does not reproduce the germline sequence, and a read error may be involved. The chain is built from TRBV10-3 and TRBJ1-3; D may be TRBD1 (5 bases). CDR3 length: 15 residues. The germline V gene has CDR1 ENHRY and CDR2 SYGVKD. CDR3 coding DNA: TGTGCCAGCAGTTACAGGCCGGGGCTGGGAAACACCATATATTTT. This translates into CASSYRPGLGNTIYF.

Concerning this clonotype itself: Being one base from a much bigger clone, this may be a read error. The chain has TRBV5-1 and TRBJ1-2; TRBD1 matches 10 bases. CDR1 is SGHRS, CDR2 YFSETQ, per germline. V shed 6 bases and J 12 bases; nucleotides not matched to a gene: 11. The CDR3 runs to 13 residues. The CDR3 region is CASNGQGERGHTF. CDR3 in DNA: TGCGCCAGCAACGGACAGGGGGAACGCGGCCACACCTTC.

This clonotype was seen a single time. The chain couples TRBV10-3 to TRBJ1-1, with 10 bases identical to TRBD1. The CDR3 length is 14 residues. The trim removed 7 bases at V and 5 bases at J, leaving 7 bases unmatched. Per germline, CDR1 ENHRY and CDR2 SYGVKD. CDR3 nucleotide sequence: TGTGCCATCACCGGGACAGGGGCGAGGACTGAAGCTTTCTTT. Translating gives CAITGTGARTEAFF.

V gene TRBV13 combines with J gene TRBJ1-3; D is ambiguous. Trimming removed 5 bases from V and 0 bases from J, with 14 bases in between. CDR3 length: 16 residues. Per germline, CDR1 PRHDT and CDR2 FYEKMQ (reference sequence). The CDR3 spells CASSQPGLISGNTIYF. The CDR3 DNA follows: TGTGCCAGCAGCCAGCCGGGTCTCATCTCTGGAAACACCATATATTTT.

The chain is built from TRBV10-1 and TRBJ1-1; D is undetermined. The germline V gene encodes CDR1 WNHNN and CDR2 SYGVQD (reference sequence). V lost 4 bases and J 11 bases, leaving 14 bases between the germline ends. This CDR3 contains 12 residues. CDR3 residues: CASSGPGMSAFF. The CDR3 nucleotides are TGCGCCAGCAGTGGACCCGGGATGAGCGCTTTCTTT.

Comment on this clonotype: The junction and the germline gene differ at one end; a read error may be behind it. The chain has TRBV2 and TRBJ1-4, with 10 bases matching TRBD1. The CDR3 covers 15 residues. The germline gives CDR1 SNHLY, CDR2 FYNNEI. The CDR3 DNA follows: TGCGCCAGCAGTGAATTCGGGACAGGGGAGGGAAAACTGTTTTTT. Protein product: CASSEFGTGEGKLFF.